This T cell receptor (beta chain) was retrieved from a study of T cell responses to AZD1222 COVID-19 vaccine. About the study: Analysis merged second doses at about 4 or about 12 weeks. Whole-study findings and limits: Most donors were white British and more were female, and clonal diversity was possibly underestimated. Spike was spanned by vaccine-associated CD4 TCRs, which were dominant at 160-218 and 743-854. Baseline serology detected seropositivity in only six or seven AZD1222 recipients.

The germline gives CDR1 SQVTM, CDR2 ANQGSEA. This CDR3 contains 14 residues. Trimming cost V 1 base and J 8 bases, with 15 bases left between them. Assay used: immunoSEQ multiplex PCR; TCRdb lists only in-frame clones, some missing. This table holds 100,000 to 150,000 clones, around 90% found once. This clone is a singleton in its sample. Antigen: not known. This clonotype was sampled from an adult in good health. The material was peripheral blood, obtained on day 0 of AZD1222 vaccination. The chain links TRBV29-1 to TRBJ2-1; tentatively, D is TRBD2 (6 bases). The CDR3 DNA sequence: TGCAGCGTTGAAGGGGATCGCGGGAAGGATGAGCAGTTCTTC. Amino acid sequence: CSVEGDRGKDEQFF.